A selection of T cell receptor beta chains follows, all from one sample in a study of T cell changes during pregnancy in multiple sclerosis. The repertoire was sequenced with immunoSEQ multiplex PCR; TCRdb's copy has only in-frame clones and lacks some. This repertoire shows around 28,000 clones, about nine tenths found once; its top ten account for 0.45% to 0.7%. The sample here was CD4+ T cells from peripheral blood mononuclear cells, taken in the first trimester of pregnancy. Receptors were obtained from a female donor in good health, enrolled as a control in a pregnancy study. The CDR3 runs from the conserved cysteine through the conserved F or W. A D gene is named only where the DNA matches it firmly. The size of a clone is reported for some rows only, either as once, few or many, or as a class for expanded clones.

DNA: TGTGCCAGCAGTTACAGGGGGCGAGAAAAACTGTTTTTT
CDR3: CASSYRGREKLFF
J: TRBJ1-4
size: NA
length: 13
D: TRBD1
V: TRBV6-5

DNA: TGTGCCAGCAGCTCCGTTGGGGAGGTGACAGATACGCAGTATTTT
CDR3: CASSSVGEVTDTQYF
J: TRBJ2-3
size: NA
length: 15
D: NA
V: TRBV7-9

DNA: TGTGCCAGCTCACCGGGACAGGGGACAGAGACCCAGTACTTC
CDR3: CASSPGQGTETQYF
J: TRBJ2-5
size: NA
length: 14
D: TRBD1
V: TRBV18

DNA: TGTGCCACTGCCGGTGAACGCCCAGATACGCAGTATTTT
CDR3: CATAGERPDTQYF
J: TRBJ2-3
size: NA
length: 13
D: NA
V: TRBV5-4

DNA: TGCGCCAGCAAGGGGACTATAAACACCGGGGAGCTGTTTTTT
CDR3: CASKGTINTGELFF
J: TRBJ2-2
size: NA
length: 14
D: TRBD2
V: TRBV5-1

DNA: TGTGCCAGCAGCTTCCTTTTGACCCGGACTGGGGATTCACCCCTCCACTTT
CDR3: CASSFLLTRTGDSPLHF
J: TRBJ1-6
size: NA
length: 17
D: NA
V: TRBV5-4

DNA: TGTGCCAGCAGCAAACTCAGGGTTTCACCCCTCCACTTT
CDR3: CASSKLRVSPLHF
J: TRBJ1-6
size: NA
length: 13
D: NA
V: TRBV7-8

DNA: TGTGCCAGCAGCTCAGGGGTCGACACTGAAGCTTTCTTT
CDR3: CASSSGVDTEAFF
J: TRBJ1-1
size: few
length: 13
D: NA
V: TRBV7-9

DNA: TGTGCCAGTAGTATGCTCCGACTAGCGGGAGACAATGAGCAGTTCTTC
CDR3: CASSMLRLAGDNEQFF
J: TRBJ2-1
size: NA
length: 16
D: TRBD2
V: TRBV19

DNA: TGTGCCTGGAACAGACTAGCGGGAGTTTTCACCGGGGAGCTGTTTTTT
CDR3: CAWNRLAGVFTGELFF
J: TRBJ2-2
size: NA
length: 16
D: TRBD2
V: TRBV30

DNA: TGTGCCAGCAGCTTAGCGCGGGGAGCTGGGAATGAGCAGTTCTTC
CDR3: CASSLARGAGNEQFF
J: TRBJ2-1
size: NA
length: 15
D: NA
V: TRBV11-2

DNA: TGTGCCAGCTCAGCGCTAGCGCCCCCCTACGAGCAGTACTTC
CDR3: CASSALAPPYEQYF
J: TRBJ2-7
size: NA
length: 14
D: NA
V: TRBV18

DNA: TGTGCCAGCAGTCCCTGGACAGGGGTAAGCGAGCAGTACTTC
CDR3: CASSPWTGVSEQYF
J: TRBJ2-7
size: NA
length: 14
D: TRBD1
V: TRBV27

DNA: TGTGCCAGTAGGTTTCCGGGGGGCCAAGAGACCCAGTACTTC
CDR3: CASRFPGGQETQYF
J: TRBJ2-5
size: NA
length: 14
D: TRBD2
V: TRBV19

DNA: TGTGCCAGTAGTATTCATCCGGGACAGGGAATACAGACCCAGTACTTC
CDR3: CASSIHPGQGIQTQYF
J: TRBJ2-5
size: NA
length: 16
D: TRBD1
V: TRBV19

DNA: TGTGCCAGCAGTTCGCCCGCCCAGGACAGAACCTACGAGCAGTACTTC
CDR3: CASSSPAQDRTYEQYF
J: TRBJ2-7
size: NA
length: 16
D: NA
V: TRBV28

DNA: TGTGCCAGTACCCTGAGAGCGGGGGGCCAGACCCAGTACTTC
CDR3: CASTLRAGGQTQYF
J: TRBJ2-5
size: NA
length: 14
D: TRBD2
V: TRBV19

DNA: TGTGCCAGCAGCCAAAGGACTAGCGGCACCGGGGAGCTGTTTTTT
CDR3: CASSQRTSGTGELFF
J: TRBJ2-2
size: NA
length: 15
D: TRBD2
V: TRBV14

DNA: TGTGCCATCGGCTTTTTTTCAGGCGGGAGGTTCTACAATGAGCAGTTCTTC
CDR3: CAIGFFSGGRFYNEQFF
J: TRBJ2-1
size: NA
length: 17
D: TRBD2
V: TRBV10-3

DNA: TGTGCCTTCAGCCGGGGTGGCGGGGGAGGCACAGATACGCAGTATTTT
CDR3: CAFSRGGGGGTDTQYF
J: TRBJ2-3
size: NA
length: 16
D: TRBD2
V: TRBV30

DNA: TGTGCCAGCTCACCCAGGGCGGCAGCCACTGAAGCTTTCTTT
CDR3: CASSPRAAATEAFF
J: TRBJ1-1
size: NA
length: 14
D: NA
V: TRBV18

DNA: TGCGCCAGCAGCCGGGGACAGTTTGACTCTGGGGCCAACGTCCTGACTTTC
CDR3: CASSRGQFDSGANVLTF
J: TRBJ2-6
size: NA
length: 17
D: TRBD1
V: TRBV5-1

DNA: TGTGCCAGCAGCAATCCACATTGGACTAGCGGTACCTACAATGAGCAGTTCTTC
CDR3: CASSNPHWTSGTYNEQFF
J: TRBJ2-1
size: NA
length: 18
D: NA
V: TRBV21-1

DNA: TGCAGCGCTAAGGGACAGGAAGCCGGGGAGCTGTTTTTT
CDR3: CSAKGQEAGELFF
J: TRBJ2-2
size: NA
length: 13
D: TRBD1
V: TRBV29-1

DNA: TGTGCCAGCAGCTTGGTCTGGGGGGGACTAGCGGGGGTCGGGGATACGCAGTATTTT
CDR3: CASSLVWGGLAGVGDTQYF
J: TRBJ2-3
size: NA
length: 19
D: TRBD2
V: TRBV5-6

DNA: TGTGCCAGCAGCCCGGTCTCACGTAACTACGAGCAGTACTTC
CDR3: CASSPVSRNYEQYF
J: TRBJ2-7
size: NA
length: 14
D: NA
V: TRBV5-5

DNA: TGTGCCAGCAGCCTGCGGGACAGATCGGGCAATCAGCCCCAGCATTTT
CDR3: CASSLRDRSGNQPQHF
J: TRBJ1-5
size: NA
length: 16
D: TRBD1
V: TRBV7-3

DNA: TGCGCCAGCAGTGAGTCGGATTTGGGCTCCAATGAGCAGTTCTTC
CDR3: CASSESDLGSNEQFF
J: TRBJ2-1
size: NA
length: 15
D: NA
V: TRBV10-2

DNA: TGTGCCAGCAACGGCTTTGTTCAAGGGGGCCAGCAGTACTTC
CDR3: CASNGFVQGGQQYF
J: TRBJ2-7
size: NA
length: 14
D: TRBD1
V: TRBV2

DNA: TGTGCCAGCACCTGGGACTACACCTACAATGAGCAGTTCTTC
CDR3: CASTWDYTYNEQFF
J: TRBJ2-1
size: NA
length: 14
D: TRBD2
V: TRBV28

DNA: TGTGCCAGCAACCCACTAGCGGGAGGGACCTACAATGAGCAGTTCTTC
CDR3: CASNPLAGGTYNEQFF
J: TRBJ2-1
size: NA
length: 16
D: TRBD2
V: TRBV27

DNA: TGCGCCAGCAGCGGAGGACTAGCGGGACAGTTCTACGAGCAGTACTTC
CDR3: CASSGGLAGQFYEQYF
J: TRBJ2-7
size: NA
length: 16
D: TRBD2
V: TRBV5-1

DNA: TGTGCCAGCAGACTGGTGGTGACAGTAGAGACCCAGTACTTC
CDR3: CASRLVVTVETQYF
J: TRBJ2-5
size: NA
length: 14
D: NA
V: TRBV7-2

DNA: TGTGCCAGCCAGTTTACCCCGGCAAGACAGGAAAAACTGTTTTTT
CDR3: CASQFTPARQEKLFF
J: TRBJ1-4
size: once
length: 15
D: NA
V: TRBV27

DNA: TGTGCCAGCAGCCGACGACGGGGGGGCTCGGAAGAGACCCAGTACTTC
CDR3: CASSRRRGGSEETQYF
J: TRBJ2-5
size: once
length: 16
D: TRBD2
V: TRBV28

DNA: TGTGCCAGCAGTCGCTCGGGGTTTAGCAATCAGCCCCAGCATTTT
CDR3: CASSRSGFSNQPQHF
J: TRBJ1-5
size: NA
length: 15
D: NA
V: TRBV5-4

DNA: TGTGCCAGCAGCTTGGGGGGTTCTAGCGGGTGGTCCGGTGAGCAGTTCTTC
CDR3: CASSLGGSSGWSGEQFF
J: TRBJ2-1
size: NA
length: 17
D: TRBD2
V: TRBV5-8

DNA: TGTGCCAGCTCACGACGTGGGAGCTCCTACAATGAGCAGTTCTTC
CDR3: CASSRRGSSYNEQFF
J: TRBJ2-1
size: NA
length: 15
D: NA
V: TRBV18

DNA: TGTGCCTTGACTGACCAGGGATCCAATCAGCCCCAGCATTTT
CDR3: CALTDQGSNQPQHF
J: TRBJ1-5
size: NA
length: 14
D: NA
V: TRBV30

DNA: TGTGCCAGCGGGACAGGGCGGCAAGGTGGGGAGCAGTACTTC
CDR3: CASGTGRQGGEQYF
J: TRBJ2-7
size: NA
length: 14
D: TRBD1
V: TRBV6-6

DNA: TGTGCCAGCAGCCCCTCGCAGGGCACAGATACGCAGTATTTT
CDR3: CASSPSQGTDTQYF
J: TRBJ2-3
size: NA
length: 14
D: NA
V: TRBV28

DNA: TGTGCCAGCAGCAAGGTGGCGGGAGGGTCAGATACGCAGTATTTT
CDR3: CASSKVAGGSDTQYF
J: TRBJ2-3
size: NA
length: 15
D: TRBD2
V: TRBV6-5

DNA: TGTGCCAGCAGTTCGGCTCAGGGTTACTCCTACAATGAGCAGTTCTTC
CDR3: CASSSAQGYSYNEQFF
J: TRBJ2-1
size: NA
length: 16
D: NA
V: TRBV28

DNA: TGTGCCAGCAGCTCCGGGACAGGGTATTACGAGCAGTACTTC
CDR3: CASSSGTGYYEQYF
J: TRBJ2-7
size: NA
length: 14
D: TRBD1
V: TRBV7-2